This entry features one T cell receptor (beta chain) sequence. This sample was taken from a study of shared clonotypes between healthy human individuals. Cells designated naive CD8 were CD45RO-negative and were positively selected for CCR7, with terminally differentiated effector memory CD45RA+ cells excluded. Using immunoSEQ multiplex PCR, the repertoire was profiled, and TCRdb retains in-frame clones only, with some absent. The sample has 1.5 million to 2.5 million clones, over 85% seen once. This sequence originates from a man younger than 35 in good health. Sequenced sample: naive CD8+ T cells sorted from blood.

The DNA of the CDR3 is TGTGCCAGCAGCCCATCTAATACAGGGTCCGAGCAGTACTTC. Translation gives CASSPSNTGSEQYF. The rearrangement links TRBV11-2 to TRBJ2-7; tentatively, D is TRBD1 (6 bases). The CDR3 totals 14 residues. Per the germline V gene, CDR1 is SGHAT and CDR2 is FQNNGV. The ends were cut back, 5 bases at V and 6 bases at J, with 17 bases in the middle.